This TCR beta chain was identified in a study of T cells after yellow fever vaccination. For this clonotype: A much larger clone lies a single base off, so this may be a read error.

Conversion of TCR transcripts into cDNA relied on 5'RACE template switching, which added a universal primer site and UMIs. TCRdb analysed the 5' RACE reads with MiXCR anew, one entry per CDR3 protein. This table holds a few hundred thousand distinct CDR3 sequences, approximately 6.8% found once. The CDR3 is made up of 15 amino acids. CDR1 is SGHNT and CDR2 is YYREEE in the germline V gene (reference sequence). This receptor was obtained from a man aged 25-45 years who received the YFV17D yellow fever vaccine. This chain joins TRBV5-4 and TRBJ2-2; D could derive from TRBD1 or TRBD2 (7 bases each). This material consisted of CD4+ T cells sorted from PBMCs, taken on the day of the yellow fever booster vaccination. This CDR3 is CASSLPQGGTGEQFF. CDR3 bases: TGTGCCAGCAGCTTGCCCCAGGGGGGGACCGGGGAGCAGTTTTTT.